Reported below is one T cell receptor (beta chain). Its target is not known. The sample is drawn from a study of T cell responses to AZD1222 COVID-19 vaccine. Overall study context: Doses given second, at about 4 or about 12 weeks, were pooled.

Whole-study findings and limits: Donors were chiefly white British, with a greater number of females, and clonal diversity was perhaps underestimated.

The protocol was immunoSEQ multiplex PCR, while the TCRdb copy is restricted to in-frame clones and leaves out a portion. Here the sample spans roughly 130,000 clones, 91% being singletons. The material was peripheral blood, obtained on day 0 of AZD1222 vaccination. The clonotype comes from an adult in good health.

In DNA, the CDR3 is TGTGCCAGTACAGGGCGGTTCCAAGAGACCCAGTACTTC. It specifies CASTGRFQETQYF. V usage is TRBV28 and J usage is TRBJ2-5, with D perhaps TRBD1 (6 bases). The ends were cut back, 9 bases at V and 1 base at J, with 12 bases in the middle. CDR1 and CDR2 (germline): MDHEN, SYDVKM. The CDR3 is 13 residues long. Full variable domain (outside the CDR3, taken from reference TRBV28 and TRBJ2-5): DVKVTQSSRYLVKRTGEKVFLECVQDMDHENMFWYRQDPGLGLRLIYFSYDVKMKEKGDIPEGYSVSREKKERFSLILESASTNQTSMYLCASTGRFQETQYFGPGTRLLVL.